The 9 T cell receptor beta chains below all came from one sample that was sequenced in a study of blood T cell dynamics during melanoma immunotherapy. Sequenced by immunoSEQ multiplex PCR; TCRdb stores in-frame clones only, minus some. This sample yields 8,600 or so clones, of which approximately 80% are seen a single time; 0.9% to 1.5% belongs to the top ten. Indicated time point: pre-treatment baseline. Specimen: blood, collected from a patient treated with checkpoint blockade. These receptors were collected from a human donor with melanoma.

The rearrangement uses TRBV9 and TRBJ2-5; 10 bases are shared with TRBD2. CDR1 is SGDLS, CDR2 YYNGEE, per germline. V gave up 0 bases and J gave up 5 bases; unmatched junction bases: 4. The CDR3 has 15 residues. In DNA form, the CDR3 reads TGTGCCAGCAGCGTAGGCGGGACTAGCGACGAGACCCAGTACTTC. It translates to CASSVGGTSDETQYF.

The rearrangement links TRBV25-1 to TRBJ1-1; possible D gene TRBD1, 5 bases. V lost 3 bases to trimming and J lost 4 bases, with 18 bases between them. This CDR3 is 16 amino acids long. Per germline, CDR1 MGHDK and CDR2 SYGVNS. The CDR3 is CASSDIRISGGTEAFF. DNA of the CDR3: TGTGCCAGCAGTGACATCCGCATCTCGGGGGGCACTGAAGCTTTCTTT. Full variable domain (rest looked up from reference TRBV25-1 and TRBJ1-1): EADIYQTPRYLVIGTGKKITLECSQTMGHDKMYWYQQDPGMELHLIHYSYGVNSTEKGDLSSESTVSRIRTEHFPLTLESARPSHTSQYLCASSDIRISGGTEAFFGQGTRLTVV.

The rearrangement uses TRBV18 and TRBJ2-2, with 12 bases that match TRBD1. The CDR3 extends over 18 amino acids. Looked up from germline, CDR1 is KGHSH and CDR2 is LQKENI. The J segment lost 5 bases and the V segment lost 0 bases, leaving 7 bases of the junction unmatched. CDR3 sequence reads: CASSPPAGTGGRTGELFF. The CDR3 DNA reads as TGTGCCAGCTCACCACCGGCCGGGACAGGGGGCCGGACCGGGGAGCTGTTTTTT.

The chain couples TRBV25-1 to TRBJ1-3; 9 positions agree with TRBD1. Germline CDR1 is MGHDK and CDR2 is SYGVNS. V trimming: 2 bases; J trimming: 0 bases; junction bases outside the gene matches: 8. The CDR3 sequence is 18 residues long. The chain's CDR3 is CASSERTGAISSGNTIYF. In nucleotides, the CDR3 is TGTGCCAGCAGTGAAAGGACAGGGGCTATATCCTCTGGAAACACCATATATTTT.

This chain joins TRBV9 and TRBJ1-2, with 9 bases matching TRBD1. The V gene end was trimmed by 0 bases and the J gene end by 2 bases; junction bases not matched to a gene: 2. Germline V CDR1 and CDR2: SGDLS, YYNGEE. CDR3 size: 15 residues. CDR3 residues: CASSVDTGGNYGYTF. CDR3 sequence (DNA): TGTGCCAGCAGCGTAGATACAGGGGGCAACTATGGCTACACCTTC.

This clone was counted only a few times. The chain employs TRBV27 and TRBJ1-6; 7 bases map to TRBD1. The CDR3 consists of 14 residues. The trim removed 7 bases at V and 10 bases at J, leaving 10 bases unmatched. Germline values: CDR1 MNHEY, CDR2 SMNVEV (reference sequence). This CDR3 is CASTSDRSTSPLHF. Here the CDR3 DNA reads TGTGCCAGCACTTCGGACAGGTCTACCTCACCCCTCCACTTT.

The table lists this clone with a few counts. The chain combines TRBV18 with TRBJ2-2; the D is unclear. The CDR3 has 14 amino acids. Trimming took 5 bases from V and 6 from J, leaving 13 bases between them. Germline V gene lookup returns CDR1 KGHSH and CDR2 LQKENI. The CDR3 loop reads CASSEFSIAGELFF. In nucleotides, the CDR3 is TGTGCCAGCTCAGAGTTTAGTATCGCCGGGGAGCTGTTTTTT.

This sequence joins TRBV19 and TRBJ1-2; 9 bases align to TRBD1. This CDR3 comprises 15 residues. Germline V lookup: CDR1 LNHDA, CDR2 SQIVND (reference sequence). V was pared by 9 bases and J by 3 bases, with 11 bases of the junction left unmatched. Written as DNA, the CDR3 is TGTGCCAGCACGGGACAGGGTAGCGGGCACTATGGCTACACCTTC. It yields the protein CASTGQGSGHYGYTF.

The genes are TRBV19 and TRBJ1-2; perhaps TRBD1 as D (5 bases). From germline, CDR1 is LNHDA and CDR2 SQIVND (reference sequence). This CDR3 spans 15 amino acids. Trimming took off 0 bases at V and 8 bases at J, with 16 bases between the two ends. CDR3 loop: CASSIDLKQGGGYTF. In DNA, the CDR3 is TGTGCCAGTAGTATAGATCTCAAGCAGGGAGGCGGCTACACCTTC.